This T cell receptor beta chain derives from a study of sequential checkpoint blockade in melanoma. Study-wide context: DNA from 85 to 95 pretreatment tumor samples underwent TCRβ immunosequencing. Study-level results: Response in arm A was associated with pretreatment TIL clonality. Clinical benefit was about 30 times likelier when tumor T-cell fraction and clonality increased.

Produced via immunoSEQ multiplex PCR; TCRdb's table is partial and in-frame only. Among approximately 2,500 clones, 22% were seen once, and the ten largest hold over 15%. Worth noting for this clone: What it binds is not known.

V shed 5 bases and J shed 0 bases, with 18 bases lying between them. This CDR3 comprises 18 residues. CDR1 is SGHRS and CDR2 is YFSETQ in the germline V gene. Treatment defined: randomized to nivolumab then ipilimumab (arm A) or the reverse (arm B). DNA-damaging chemotherapy had not been given to any patient beforehand. The sequence was obtained from a human donor with melanoma. The source was tumor tissue (inferred from file names), collected from a patient given nivolumab and ipilimumab in sequence. This chain links TRBV5-1 with TRBJ2-6, with unresolved D. The CDR3: CASSRQLFSPSGANVLTF. The DNA of the CDR3 is TGCGCCAGCAGTCGACAACTATTTTCCCCCTCTGGGGCCAACGTCCTGACTTTC.